Reported below is one TCR beta chain. The antigen remains unidentified. Compared with germline, one end of the junction differs, possibly owing to a read error. Germline V gene sequence: CDR1 SGHRS, CDR2 YFSETQ. This CDR3 region has 15 residues. These data come from a study of B cell selection in AIRE deficiency. Broader study findings: CDR3s were shorter in shared Treg sequences, reflecting few non-templated nucleotide insertions. TCRbeta-only data showed less than 45% of shared healthy Treg sequences in healthy Tconv.

CD4+CD127+ cells were sorted as the conventional CD4 T cells. Original handling: About 1.1x10^5 patient and roughly 150,000 healthy donor in-frame TCRbeta sequences came from conventional T cells. Using immunoSEQ multiplex PCR, the repertoire was profiled, and TCRdb retains in-frame clones only, with some absent. That table is the source of V, J and clone size, and D and trimming were worked out from the DNA. This table has about 24,000 clones, roughly 96% appearing once. The receptor comes from a human donor in good health. The genes are TRBV5-1 and TRBJ2-3, with D possibly being TRBD2 (7 bases). The sequenced material came from CD4+CD127+ conventional T cells sorted from PBMCs. Here the CDR3 reads CASRLAGASTDTQYF. CDR3 nucleotide sequence: TGCGCCAGCAGGTTGGCGGGGGCTAGCACAGATACGCAGTATTTT. Full variable domain (remainder filled in from reference TRBV5-1 and TRBJ2-3): KAGVTQTPRYLIKTRGQQVTLSCSPISGHRSVSWYQQTPGQGLQFLFEYFSETQRNKGNFPGRFSGRQFSNSRSEMNVSTLELGDSALYLCASRLAGASTDTQYFGPGTRLTVL.